These 5 T cell receptor beta chains were sequenced from one sample in a study of glioma-infiltrating T cells after dendritic cell vaccination (dated by TCRdb to between 2015 and 2016). Libraries came from the immunoSEQ multiplex PCR assay. This immuneACCESS table, as held by TCRdb, lists in-frame sequences with V and J called but not all clones. Of the missing ones, under half trace to an unresolved V gene in checked studies; the others have no known cause. This sample has 50,000 to 75,000 clones in its table, and more than 70% of those were observed once. The ten most abundant clones make up about 9% of the sample. The meaning of the sample's time point label: after dendritic cell vaccination, including at tumor progression/relapse. The specimen comprised blood, sampled after dendritic cell vaccination. The receptor source for this set is a human donor with glioblastoma.

The chain combines TRBV30 with TRBJ1-1; D ambiguous. This CDR3 has 13 amino acids. Germline V gene lookup returns CDR1 GTSNPN and CDR2 SVGIG (reference sequence). Trimming cost V 1 base and J 2 bases, with 8 bases left between them. The CDR3 loop reads CAWSALSNTEAFF. CDR3 nucleotides: TGTGCCTGGAGTGCCCTATCCAACACTGAAGCTTTCTTT.

The chain uses TRBV7-9 and TRBJ1-1, with D unresolved. Trimming shortened V by 5 bases and J by 3 bases, and 7 bases separated the two germline ends. Germline V gene data show CDR1 as SEHNR and CDR2 as FQNEAQ (reference sequence). There are 12 residues in the CDR3. The CDR3 nucleotides are TGTGCCAGCAGCGTCCGGGACACTGAAGCTTTCTTT. Its translation is CASSVRDTEAFF. Full variable domain (outside the CDR3, taken from reference TRBV7-9 and TRBJ1-1): DTGVSQNPRHKITKRGQNVTFRCDPISEHNRLYWYRQTLGQGPEFLTYFQNEAQLEKSRLLSDRFSAERPKGSFSTLEIQRTEQGDSAMYLCASSVRDTEAFFGQGTRLTVV.

This clone was found once. The chain has TRBV11-2 and TRBJ2-7; a possible D gene is TRBD2 (7 bases). Germline values: CDR1 SGHAT, CDR2 FQNNGV. The CDR3 totals 16 residues. Trimming shortened V by 3 bases and J by 2 bases, and 17 bases separated the two germline ends. CDR3 protein: CASSLDSGALTYEQYF. As DNA, the CDR3 is TGTGCCAGCAGCTTGGACAGCGGGGCGCTAACCTACGAGCAGTACTTC.

V gene TRBV9 combines with J gene TRBJ1-1; 8 positions match TRBD1. The germline CDR1 and CDR2 sequences are SGDLS and YYNGEE. V lost 3 bases and J lost 4; bases outside the gene matches: 5. The CDR3 totals 14 residues. The CDR3 loop reads CASSATGDGTEAFF. The CDR3 DNA reads TGTGCCAGCAGCGCGACAGGGGATGGCACTGAAGCTTTCTTT.

This clone was seen a single time. The V call is TRBV6-5, the J call TRBJ1-1; 10 bases line up with TRBD1. This CDR3 comprises 14 residues. Germline V gene sequence: CDR1 MNHEY, CDR2 SVGAGI. Losses at the gene ends were 6 bases for V and 5 bases for J; bases not matched to a gene: 6. CDR3 nucleotides: TGTGCCAGCAGGAGGACAGGGGGAGAGACTGAAGCTTTCTTT. Its translation is CASRRTGGETEAFF.